This T cell receptor beta chain was sequenced for a study of blood T cell repertoires in COVID-19. As for the study in general: Sites in the United States, Italy and Spain provided acute and convalescent COVID-19 samples. PBMCs, B-cell-depleted T cells, or T cells were the source of the cDNA or gDNA that made up the material.

As processed by the authors: From reference gene primer amplification, estimates of nucleated cell counts were derived. Sequencing was performed with immunoSEQ multiplex PCR; in TCRdb, only in-frame clones are kept and a portion is missing. That table furnishes V, J and clone size, whereas the DNA furnished D and trimming. The sample yields about 180,000 clones, 75% to 90% seen once. This CDR3 region has 13 residues. The V gene lost 5 bases and the J gene lost 1 base, with 5 bases spanning the gap. The V gene's germline CDR1 is KGHDR and CDR2 SFDVKD. In its sample, this clone was seen a few times. Other DNA sequences within the sample encode an identical CDR3.

The sequencing sample was made of peripheral blood. The TCR sequence derives from a man in his sixties with acute or convalescent COVID-19. This chain joins TRBV24-1 and TRBJ2-1, with unresolved D. The CDR3 DNA sequence: TGTGCCACCAGTGGTTCTTCCTACAATGAGCAGTTCTTC. Translation gives CATSGSSYNEQFF.